The next 2 T cell receptor beta chains were all read from a single sample in a study of blood T cell repertoires in COVID-19. The table came from immunoSEQ multiplex PCR; TCRdb's copy has only in-frame clones and leaves some out. The sample records approximately 230,000 clones, 82% being singletons. The sequencing sample was made of PBMCs or T cells enriched from blood (not recorded which). The receptors stem from a man between 40 and 49 years old who had recovered from COVID-19.

The chain combines TRBV18 with TRBJ1-2; D might be TRBD1 (6 bases). This CDR3 spans 16 amino acids. Germline lookup yields CDR1 KGHSH and CDR2 LQKENI. V lost 2 bases, J lost 8 bases, and 21 bases lay in between. This CDR3 is CASSPTLTPGDLGYTF. The CDR3 DNA follows: TGTGCCAGCTCACCAACACTGACTCCAGGGGATTTGGGCTACACCTTC.

The chain has TRBV4-3 and TRBJ1-4; D is perhaps TRBD1 (5 bases). V was pared by 1 base and J by 4 bases, with 16 bases between. CDR3 size: 17 residues. Germline CDR1 and CDR2: LGHNA and YSLEER. The chain's CDR3 is CASSQGSGRSYNEKLFF. Written as DNA, the CDR3 is TGCGCCAGCAGCCAAGGATCAGGGAGGTCTTATAATGAAAAACTGTTTTTT.